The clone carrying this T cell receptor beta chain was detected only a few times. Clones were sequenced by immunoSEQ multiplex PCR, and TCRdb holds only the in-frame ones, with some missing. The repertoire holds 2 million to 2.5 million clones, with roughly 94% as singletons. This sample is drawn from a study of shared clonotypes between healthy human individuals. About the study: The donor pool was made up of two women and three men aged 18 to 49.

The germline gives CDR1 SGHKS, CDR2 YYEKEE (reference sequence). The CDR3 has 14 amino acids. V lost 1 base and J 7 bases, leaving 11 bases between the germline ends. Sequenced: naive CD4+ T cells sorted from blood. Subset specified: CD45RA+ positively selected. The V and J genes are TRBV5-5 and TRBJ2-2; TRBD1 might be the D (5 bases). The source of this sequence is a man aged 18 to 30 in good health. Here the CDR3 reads CASSLSAGIGELFF. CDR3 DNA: TGTGCCAGCAGCTTGTCGGCAGGGATCGGGGAGCTGTTTTTT. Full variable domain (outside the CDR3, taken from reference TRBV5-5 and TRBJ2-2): DAGVTQSPTHLIKTRGQQVTLRCSPISGHKSVSWYQQVLGQGPQFIFQYYEKEERGRGNFPDRFSARQFPNYSSELNVNALLLGDSALYLCASSLSAGIGELFFGEGSRLTVL.